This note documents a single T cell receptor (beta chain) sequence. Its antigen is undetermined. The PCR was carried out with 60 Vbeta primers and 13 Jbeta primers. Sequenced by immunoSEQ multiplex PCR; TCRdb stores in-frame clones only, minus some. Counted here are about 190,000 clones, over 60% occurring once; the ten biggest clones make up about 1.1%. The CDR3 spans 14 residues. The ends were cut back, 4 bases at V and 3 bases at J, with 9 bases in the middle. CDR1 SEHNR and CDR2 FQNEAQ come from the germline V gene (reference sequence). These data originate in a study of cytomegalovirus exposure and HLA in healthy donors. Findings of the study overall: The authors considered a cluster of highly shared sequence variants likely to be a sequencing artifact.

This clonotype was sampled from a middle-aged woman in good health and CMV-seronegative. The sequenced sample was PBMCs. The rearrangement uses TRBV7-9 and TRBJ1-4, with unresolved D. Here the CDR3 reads CASSSHRSNEKLFF. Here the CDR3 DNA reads TGTGCCAGCAGCTCCCATCGGTCTAATGAAAAACTGTTTTTT.